The clone carrying this TCR beta chain was found many times. Its antigen is unknown. These data are taken from a study of identical twins. Notes on the study in general: Out-of-frame alpha sequences shared by twins were enriched for low generation probability. Invariant cells of the MAIT and iNKT types might have partly distorted the zero-insertion analyses.

The CDR3 has 14 residues. Germline V gives CDR1 MNHNS, CDR2 SASEGT. V gave up 7 bases and J gave up 4 bases; unmatched junction bases: 3. MiXCR was run by TCRdb on the 5' RACE reads, yielding one entry per CDR3 protein. The repertoire holds about 700,000 distinct CDR3 sequences, with 5.5% to 7.5% as singletons. The sample taken for sequencing was naive T cells sorted from blood. This TCR derives from a man between 18 and 35 years old in good health. The J gene is TRBJ2-1, the V gene TRBV6-1, with 11 bases fitting TRBD2. CDR3 sequence: CASTGTSGYNEQFF. The CDR3 DNA sequence: TGTGCCAGCACTGGGACTAGCGGTTACAATGAGCAGTTCTTC.